This T cell receptor beta chain was sequenced for a study of T cells in Graves' hyperthyroidism and ophthalmopathy. Study background: Staff took peripheral blood when the initial diagnosis was made, before any treatment began.

Clinical symptoms, serum thyroxine, TRAb, thyroid ultrasound and orbital computed tomography established diagnosis. From RNA transcripts, TCR beta CDR3 regions were amplified. RT-PCR in the first round (using the HTBI primer set) targeted the TCR CDR3. TCRdb ran MiXCR on the multiplex PCR reads and lists one entry per CDR3 protein. This table has a few hundred thousand distinct CDR3 sequences, around 20% appearing once. This clonotype has a handful of counts. Antigen unknown. Regarding the study as a whole: Clonotypes that were expanded in thyroid above 0.001 mostly appeared in blood too.

This TCR came from a man between 18 and 29 years old with Graves' ophthalmopathy. Sequencing was performed on blood.

CDR3 in DNA: TGTGCCAGCAGCCGGACTACAGGGGATGGCTACACCTTC. Its translation is CASSRTTGDGYTF. The chain links TRBV3-1 to TRBJ1-2, with 7 bases identical to TRBD1. The CDR3 is 13 residues long. Germline CDR1 LGHDT, CDR2 YNNKEL (reference sequence). V trimming: 4 bases; J trimming: 6 bases; junction bases outside the gene matches: 5.